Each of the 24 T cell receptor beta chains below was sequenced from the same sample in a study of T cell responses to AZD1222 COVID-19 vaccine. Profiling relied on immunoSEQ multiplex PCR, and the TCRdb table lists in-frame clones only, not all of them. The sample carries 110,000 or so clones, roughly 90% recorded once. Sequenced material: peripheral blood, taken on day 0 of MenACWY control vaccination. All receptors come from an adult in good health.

The CDR3 sequence is CASSSGTGVSEQFF. DNA of the CDR3: TGTGCCAGCAGTTCCGGGACAGGTGTCAGCGAGCAGTTCTTC. The rearrangement joins TRBV6-5 to TRBJ2-1; TRBD1 aligns across 8 bases. The CDR3 is 14 amino acids. The germline CDR1 and CDR2 sequences are MNHEY and SVGAGI. J was trimmed by 10 bases and V by 4 bases; bases with no gene match: 9.

In DNA, the CDR3 is TGTGCCAGCAGTTTACCCCGGTACAAACTGTTTTTT. Residues: CASSLPRYKLFF. This chain connects TRBV28 to TRBJ1-4; D unresolved. The V gene's germline CDR1 is MDHEN and CDR2 SYDVKM. V gave up 2 bases and J gave up 11 bases, with 9 bases separating them. The CDR3 runs to 12 residues.

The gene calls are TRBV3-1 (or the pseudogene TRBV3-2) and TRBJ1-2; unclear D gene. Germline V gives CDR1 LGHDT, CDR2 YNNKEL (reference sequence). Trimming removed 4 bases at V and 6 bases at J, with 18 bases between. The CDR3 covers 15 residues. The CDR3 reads CASSLTEKQDHGYTF. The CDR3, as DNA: TGTGCCAGCAGCCTCACAGAGAAGCAAGACCATGGCTACACCTTC.

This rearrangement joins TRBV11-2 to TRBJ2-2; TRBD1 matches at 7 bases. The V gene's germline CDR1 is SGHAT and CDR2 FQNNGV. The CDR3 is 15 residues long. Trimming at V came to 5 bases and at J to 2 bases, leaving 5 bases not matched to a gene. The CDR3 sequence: CASSPGTDNTGELFF. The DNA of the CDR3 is TGTGCCAGCAGCCCCGGGACAGACAACACCGGGGAGCTGTTTTTT.

The CDR3 DNA follows: TGTGCCAGCAGCTTAGACGGATATGGCTACACCTTC. Translated, it gives CASSLDGYGYTF. V is TRBV11-1 and J is TRBJ1-2; D not certain. CDR1 SGHAT and CDR2 FQDESV come from the germline V gene (reference sequence). The V and J ends lost 1 base and 5 bases respectively, with 5 bases between them. The CDR3 covers 12 residues.

DNA for the CDR3: TGTGCCAGCAGCCCCAATGCGGGGATCTCCTACGAGCAGTACTTC. It is translated as CASSPNAGISYEQYF. The chain is built from TRBV6-5 and TRBJ2-7; D is possibly TRBD2 (6 bases). From germline, CDR1 is MNHEY and CDR2 SVGAGI. This CDR3 spans 15 amino acids. Trimming took off 6 bases at V and 0 bases at J, with 15 bases between the two ends.

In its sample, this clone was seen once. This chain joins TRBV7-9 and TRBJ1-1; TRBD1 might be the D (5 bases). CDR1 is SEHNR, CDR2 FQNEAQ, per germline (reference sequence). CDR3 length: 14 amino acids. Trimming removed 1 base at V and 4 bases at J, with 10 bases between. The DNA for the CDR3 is TGTGCCAGCAGCTTAGTGGGGCCCGGCACTGAAGCTTTCTTT. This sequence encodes CASSLVGPGTEAFF.

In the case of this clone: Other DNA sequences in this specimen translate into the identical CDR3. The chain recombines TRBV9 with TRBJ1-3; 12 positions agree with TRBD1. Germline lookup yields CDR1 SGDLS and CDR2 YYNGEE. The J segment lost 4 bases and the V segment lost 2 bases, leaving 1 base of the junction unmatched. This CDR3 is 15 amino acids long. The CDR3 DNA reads TGTGCCAGCAGCGTTGGGACAGGGGGCGGAAACACCATATATTTT. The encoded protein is CASSVGTGGGNTIYF. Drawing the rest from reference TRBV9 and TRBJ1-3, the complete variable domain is DSGVTQTPKHLITATGQRVTLRCSPRSGDLSVYWYQQSLDQGLQFLIQYYNGEERAKGNILERFSAQQFPDLHSELNLSSLELGDSALYFCASSVGTGGGNTIYFGEGSWLTVV.

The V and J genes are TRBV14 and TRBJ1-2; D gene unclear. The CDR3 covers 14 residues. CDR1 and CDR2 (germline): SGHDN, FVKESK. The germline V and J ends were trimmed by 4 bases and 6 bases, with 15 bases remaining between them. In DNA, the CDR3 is TGTGCCAGCAGCCCCTATCGTCTCGGGAATGGCTACACCTTC. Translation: CASSPYRLGNGYTF.

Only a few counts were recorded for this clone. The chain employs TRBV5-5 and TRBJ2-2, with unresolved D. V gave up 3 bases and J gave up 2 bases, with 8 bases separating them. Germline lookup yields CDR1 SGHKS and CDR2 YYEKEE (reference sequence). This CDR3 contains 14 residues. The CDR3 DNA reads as TGTGCCAGCAGCTCGCTCATTAACACCGGGGAGCTGTTTTTT. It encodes CASSSLINTGELFF.

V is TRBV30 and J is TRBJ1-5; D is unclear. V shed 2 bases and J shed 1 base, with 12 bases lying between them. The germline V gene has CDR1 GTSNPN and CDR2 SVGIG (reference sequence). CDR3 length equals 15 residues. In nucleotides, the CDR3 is TGTGCCTGGAGTTCCGGGCCCCGAAGCAATCAGCCCCAGCATTTT. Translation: CAWSSGPRSNQPQHF.

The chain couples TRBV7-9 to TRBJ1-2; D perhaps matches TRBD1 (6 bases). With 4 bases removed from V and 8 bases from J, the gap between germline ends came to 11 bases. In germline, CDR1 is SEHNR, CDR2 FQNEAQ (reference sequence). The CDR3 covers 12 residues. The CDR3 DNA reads TGTGCCAGCAGCTGGGGGGCCACCGGCTACACCTTC. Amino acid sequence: CASSWGATGYTF.

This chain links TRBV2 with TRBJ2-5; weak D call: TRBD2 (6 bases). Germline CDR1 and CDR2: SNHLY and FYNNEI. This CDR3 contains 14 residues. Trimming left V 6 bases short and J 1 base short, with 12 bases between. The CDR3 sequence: CASRLWTTQETQYF. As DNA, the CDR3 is TGTGCCAGCAGGTTATGGACTACCCAAGAGACCCAGTACTTC.

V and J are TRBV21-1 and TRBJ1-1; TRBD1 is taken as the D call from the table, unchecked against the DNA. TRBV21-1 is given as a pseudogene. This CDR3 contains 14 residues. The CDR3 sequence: CASSKGDIYTEAFF. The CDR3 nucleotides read TGTGCCAGCAGCAAAGGTGACATCTACACTGAAGCTTTCTTT.

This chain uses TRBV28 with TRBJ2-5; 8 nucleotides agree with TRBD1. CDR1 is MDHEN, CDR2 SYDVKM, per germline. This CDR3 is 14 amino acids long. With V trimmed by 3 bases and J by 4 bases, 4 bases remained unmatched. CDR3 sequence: CASSFQGAGETQYF. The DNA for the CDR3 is TGTGCCAGCAGTTTCCAGGGGGCAGGAGAGACCCAGTACTTC. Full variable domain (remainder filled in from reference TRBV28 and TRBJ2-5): DVKVTQSSRYLVKRTGEKVFLECVQDMDHENMFWYRQDPGLGLRLIYFSYDVKMKEKGDIPEGYSVSREKKERFSLILESASTNQTSMYLCASSFQGAGETQYFGPGTRLLVL.

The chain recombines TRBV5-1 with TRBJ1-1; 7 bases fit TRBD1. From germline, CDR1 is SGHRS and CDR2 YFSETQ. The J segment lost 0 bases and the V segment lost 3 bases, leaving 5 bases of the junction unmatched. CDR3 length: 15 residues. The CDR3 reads CASSSVGQLNTEAFF. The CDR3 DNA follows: TGCGCCAGCAGCTCTGTGGGACAGCTGAACACTGAAGCTTTCTTT.

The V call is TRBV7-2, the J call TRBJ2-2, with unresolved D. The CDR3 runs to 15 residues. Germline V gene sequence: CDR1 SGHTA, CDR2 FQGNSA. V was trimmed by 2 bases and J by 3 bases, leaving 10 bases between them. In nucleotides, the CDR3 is TGTGCCAGCAGCTTACAAGCGTCCGACACCGGGGAGCTGTTTTTT. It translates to CASSLQASDTGELFF.

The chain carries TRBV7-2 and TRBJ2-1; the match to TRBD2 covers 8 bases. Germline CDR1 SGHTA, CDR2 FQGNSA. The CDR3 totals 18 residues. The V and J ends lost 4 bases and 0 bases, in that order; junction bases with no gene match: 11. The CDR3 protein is CASSSNLLAASSYNEQFF. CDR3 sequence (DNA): TGTGCCAGCAGCTCAAACCTACTAGCGGCCAGCTCCTACAATGAGCAGTTCTTC.

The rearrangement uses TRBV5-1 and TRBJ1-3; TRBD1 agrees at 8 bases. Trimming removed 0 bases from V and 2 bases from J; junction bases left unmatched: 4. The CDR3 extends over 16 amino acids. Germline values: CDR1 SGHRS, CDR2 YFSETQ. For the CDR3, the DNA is TGCGCCAGCAGCTTGGGGCGGACAGGGACTGGAAACACCATATATTTT. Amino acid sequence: CASSLGRTGTGNTIYF.

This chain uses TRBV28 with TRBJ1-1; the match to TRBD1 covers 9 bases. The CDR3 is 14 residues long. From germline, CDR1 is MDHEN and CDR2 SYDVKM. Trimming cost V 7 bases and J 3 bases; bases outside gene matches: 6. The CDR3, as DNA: TGTGCCAGCAACACCGGGACAGGGTACACTGAAGCTTTCTTT. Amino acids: CASNTGTGYTEAFF.

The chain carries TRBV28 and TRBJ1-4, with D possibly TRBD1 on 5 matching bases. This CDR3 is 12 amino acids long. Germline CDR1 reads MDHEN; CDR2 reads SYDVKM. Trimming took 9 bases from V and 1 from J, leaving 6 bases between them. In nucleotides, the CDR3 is TGTGCCAGTCAGGGAACTAATGAAAAACTGTTTTTT. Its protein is CASQGTNEKLFF.

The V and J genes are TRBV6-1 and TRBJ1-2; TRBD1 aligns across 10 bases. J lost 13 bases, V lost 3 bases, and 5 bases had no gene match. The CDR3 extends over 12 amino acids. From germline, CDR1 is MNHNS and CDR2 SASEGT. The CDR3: CASSDPGQGITF. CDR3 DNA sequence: TGTGCCAGCAGTGACCCGGGACAGGGGATCACCTTC.

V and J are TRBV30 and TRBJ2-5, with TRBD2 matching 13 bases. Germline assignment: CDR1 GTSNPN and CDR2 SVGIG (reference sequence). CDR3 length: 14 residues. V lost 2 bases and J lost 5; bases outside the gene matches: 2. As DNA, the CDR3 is TGTGCCTGGAGTCGGACTAGCGGGGGTGAGACCCAGTACTTC. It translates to CAWSRTSGGETQYF.

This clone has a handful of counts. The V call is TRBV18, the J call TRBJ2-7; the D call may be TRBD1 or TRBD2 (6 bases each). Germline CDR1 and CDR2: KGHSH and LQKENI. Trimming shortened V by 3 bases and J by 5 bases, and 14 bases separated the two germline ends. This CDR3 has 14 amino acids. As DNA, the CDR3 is TGTGCCAGCTCACCCCGAGCAGGGGAGGACGAGCAGTACTTC. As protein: CASSPRAGEDEQYF.